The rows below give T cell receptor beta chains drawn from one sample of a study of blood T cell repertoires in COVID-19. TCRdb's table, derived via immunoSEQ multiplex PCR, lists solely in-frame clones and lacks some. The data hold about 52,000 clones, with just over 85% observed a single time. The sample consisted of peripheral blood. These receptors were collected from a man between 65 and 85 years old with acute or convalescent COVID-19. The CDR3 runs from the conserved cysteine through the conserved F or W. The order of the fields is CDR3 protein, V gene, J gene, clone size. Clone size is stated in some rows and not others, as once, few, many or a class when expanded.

CDR3: CATSRDRVGSGNTIYF
V: TRBV15
J: TRBJ1-3
size: once

CDR3: CASSLGTTGIGNGYTF
V: TRBV11-2
J: TRBJ1-2
size: .

CDR3: CASSGGDRGRGSPLHF
V: TRBV2
J: TRBJ1-6
size: .

CDR3: CASSGRDFQETQYF
V: TRBV7-8
J: TRBJ2-5
size: .

CDR3: CASSLKETQYF
V: TRBV7-9
J: TRBJ2-5
size: .

CDR3: CASSAVGGPQPQHF
V: TRBV9
J: TRBJ1-5
size: .

CDR3: CASSLAPAQAGAGGNTIYF
V: TRBV5-5
J: TRBJ1-3
size: .

CDR3: CASSVSEGTLSGNTIYF
V: TRBV9
J: TRBJ1-3
size: .

CDR3: CACAQGGDTQYF
V: TRBV6-1
J: TRBJ2-3
size: .

CDR3: CASSQNRGPNTEAFF
V: TRBV14
J: TRBJ1-1
size: .

CDR3: CASSPTGISNQPQHF
V: TRBV28
J: TRBJ1-5
size: .

CDR3: CASSPGGSGGPYNEQFF
V: TRBV5-5
J: TRBJ2-1
size: .

CDR3: CASSQDSRGVYNEQFF
V: TRBV4-3
J: TRBJ2-1
size: .

CDR3: CASSQDGKRKSYEQYF
V: TRBV3-1/TRBV3-2
J: TRBJ2-7
size: .

CDR3: CASSEPGWETQYF
V: TRBV2
J: TRBJ2-5
size: once

CDR3: CASSTPPGLAGRSDTQYF
V: TRBV6-2/TRBV6-3
J: TRBJ2-3
size: once

CDR3: CASSNQGGAYNEQFF
V: TRBV5-4
J: TRBJ2-1
size: .

CDR3: CAWTATVALNTGELFF
V: TRBV30
J: TRBJ2-2
size: few

CDR3: CASSLVELAGGGTQYF
V: TRBV5-1
J: TRBJ2-3
size: .

CDR3: CASSHAWPAGPYEQYF
V: TRBV4-2
J: TRBJ2-7
size: .

CDR3: CASSENRGTGNTIYF
V: TRBV28
J: TRBJ1-3
size: .

CDR3: CASTPAQETQYF
V: TRBV9
J: TRBJ2-5
size: .

CDR3: CASSPSTSGRAEQYF
V: TRBV18
J: TRBJ2-7
size: .

CDR3: CASSFTGLNEKLFF
V: TRBV7-2
J: TRBJ1-4
size: .

CDR3: CASGPAGTRHEKLFF
V: TRBV27
J: TRBJ1-4
size: .

CDR3: CASSYDRGLNSPLHF
V: TRBV6-5
J: TRBJ1-6
size: .

CDR3: CASSQGWRGRTEAFF
V: TRBV4-1
J: TRBJ1-1
size: .

CDR3: CASSVEASGETQYF
V: TRBV9
J: TRBJ2-5
size: .

CDR3: CASSRGSGSPYEQYF
V: TRBV2
J: TRBJ2-7
size: once

CDR3: CSVAHRGRGTEAFF
V: TRBV29-1
J: TRBJ1-1
size: .